Below are 9 T cell receptor beta chains sequenced from a single sample in a study of beta chain features in type 1 diabetes. The study's findings and limits: TCRB CDR3s were moderately but significantly shorter in Type 1 diabetes patients in all four CD4+ subsets.

Since all of the isolated RNA was reverse transcribed, expressed TCRB transcripts were what got sequenced. This table comes from immunoSEQ multiplex PCR, and its TCRdb copy is limited to in-frame clones, with some not included. The table includes roughly 260,000 clones, roughly 10% detected once. For these receptors, no antigen is known. The sample was naive CD4+ T cells from blood. These receptors all come from a man aged 30-40 years with type 1 diabetes.

For the CDR3, the DNA is TGCGCCAGCAGCCACCCCTTCGGGACAGGGGGCCGGTCAAATGGCTACACCTTC. This encodes CASSHPFGTGGRSNGYTF. The V and J genes are TRBV4-1 and TRBJ1-2; 12 bases are a match to TRBD1. Germline-derived CDR1 and CDR2 are MGHRA and YSYEKL. The CDR3 runs to 18 residues. The V gene end was trimmed by 3 bases and the J gene end by 6 bases; junction bases not matched to a gene: 14.

This clone occurred a few times. This sample also contains other DNA sequences that code for the same CDR3. The chain carries TRBV9 and TRBJ1-1, with D possibly being TRBD1 (5 bases). There are 13 residues in the CDR3. Trimming pared 4 bases from V and 2 bases from J, leaving 9 bases between. Germline V lookup: CDR1 SGDLS, CDR2 YYNGEE. The CDR3 DNA is TGTGCCAGCAGCTTCACAGGTAACACTGAAGCTTTCTTT. Translated, it gives CASSFTGNTEAFF. Full variable domain (missing parts from reference TRBV9 and TRBJ1-1): DSGVTQTPKHLITATGQRVTLRCSPRSGDLSVYWYQQSLDQGLQFLIQYYNGEERAKGNILERFSAQQFPDLHSELNLSSLELGDSALYFCASSFTGNTEAFFGQGTRLTVV.

The chain carries TRBV28 and TRBJ2-7; D may be TRBD2 (5 bases). Germline V gene data show CDR1 as MDHEN and CDR2 as SYDVKM. V lost 6 bases, J lost 1 base, and 16 bases lay in between. The CDR3 has 15 amino acids. This chain's CDR3 is CASRDAGGLSYEQYF. The CDR3 DNA sequence: TGTGCCAGCAGGGATGCAGGAGGCCTTTCCTACGAGCAGTACTTC.

This clone turned up a few times. Germline and junction disagree at one end, which may indicate a read error. The chain combines TRBV7-9 with TRBJ2-3; maybe TRBD2 (6 bases). This CDR3 spans 13 amino acids. In germline, CDR1 is SEHNR, CDR2 FQNEAQ (reference sequence). The CDR3 coding sequence is TGCGCGGGGCAGCCAGCAGGCACAGATACGCAGTATTTT. Residues: CAGQPAGTDTQYF.

This sequence joins TRBV7-9 and TRBJ1-4, with 8 bases lining up with TRBD1. In germline, CDR1 is SEHNR, CDR2 FQNEAQ (reference sequence). This CDR3 is 17 amino acids long. The ends lost 5 bases at V and 2 bases at J; junction bases unmatched: 10. The CDR3 nucleotides are TGTGCCAGCAGCAAAGGACAGGGAGGGATTACTAATGAAAAACTGTTTTTT. It yields the protein CASSKGQGGITNEKLFF.

This clone was seen only a few times. The genes are TRBV9 and TRBJ2-1, with 8 bases aligning to TRBD2. This CDR3 is 13 amino acids long. Losses at the gene ends were 6 bases for V and 7 bases for J; bases not matched to a gene: 6. CDR1 and CDR2 from the germline V gene are SGDLS and YYNGEE. The CDR3 coding sequence is TGTGCCAGCATGCCCGGGGGGGGAAATGAGCAGTTCTTC. It specifies CASMPGGGNEQFF.

A few counts support this clone. The rearrangement uses TRBV5-1 and TRBJ2-1; 9 positions agree with TRBD2. This CDR3 comprises 16 residues. The germline V gene has CDR1 SGHRS and CDR2 YFSETQ. V lost 4 bases, J lost 1 base, and 6 bases stayed unmatched. CDR3 nucleotide sequence: TGCGCCAGCAGCGGGGGAACTAGCGGGTCCTACAATGAGCAGTTCTTC. As protein: CASSGGTSGSYNEQFF.

There are a few counts of this clone. The rearrangement uses TRBV11-2 and TRBJ2-5, with D possibly matching TRBD2 (5 bases). This CDR3 region has 13 residues. Per germline, CDR1 SGHAT and CDR2 FQNNGV. With 5 bases removed from V and 5 bases from J, the gap between germline ends came to 12 bases. CDR3 in DNA: TGTGCCAGCAGCACGCCCCGAGGGGAGACCCAGTACTTC. Translated: CASSTPRGETQYF.

The chain uses TRBV7-6 and TRBJ1-2; 11 nucleotides agree with TRBD1. Germline loops: CDR1 SGHVS, CDR2 FNYEAQ. The CDR3 loop spans 16 amino acids. V lost 4 bases and J lost 5; bases outside the gene matches: 9. The CDR3 spells CASSSDRTGGGYGYTF. In DNA form, the CDR3 reads TGTGCCAGCAGCTCCGATAGGACAGGGGGCGGGTATGGCTACACCTTC.